What follows are 19 T cell receptor beta chains derived from one specimen sequenced in a study of shared clonotypes between healthy human individuals. Using immunoSEQ multiplex PCR, the repertoire was profiled, and TCRdb retains in-frame clones only, with some absent. In the table there are roughly 2.1 million clones, more than 85% of which are singletons. Terminally differentiated effector memory CD45RA+ cells were excluded from the naive CD8 cells, which were CD45RO-negative and positively selected for CCR7. Sequencing was done on a sample of naive CD8+ T cells from PBMCs. The receptors derive from a man between 18 and 29 years old in good health. Some clones in this sample may be carry-over from other donors' samples.

As concerns this clone: Other DNA sequences in the same sample also yield this CDR3. The genes are TRBV4-1 and TRBJ2-7, with D perhaps TRBD2 (6 bases). This CDR3 spans 14 amino acids. Trimming stripped 2 bases from V and 3 bases from J, with 11 bases between. Germline V CDR1 and CDR2: MGHRA, YSYEKL. DNA of the CDR3: TGCGCCAGCAGCCAACGGGACGGGGGCTACGAGCAGTACTTC. This translates into CASSQRDGGYEQYF.

A single count supports this clone. V is TRBV28 and J is TRBJ1-4; D not resolved. The V gene lost 5 bases and the J gene lost 11 bases, with 12 bases spanning the gap. The CDR3 runs 12 residues. Germline V CDR1 and CDR2: MDHEN, SYDVKM. The CDR3 sequence is CASSPYLGKLFF. For the CDR3, the DNA is TGTGCCAGCAGTCCCTACCTCGGGAAACTGTTTTTT.

The chain joins TRBV6-6 to TRBJ2-1, with 11 bases fitting TRBD2. The germline V gene encodes CDR1 MNHNY and CDR2 SVGAGI (reference sequence). This CDR3 spans 16 amino acids. J lost 3 bases, V lost 2 bases, and 3 bases had no gene match. The CDR3 DNA reads as TGTGCCAGCAGTTACGCTAGCGGGAGGAACTACAATGAGCAGTTCTTC. Protein sequence: CASSYASGRNYNEQFF.

This clone was detected only once. The chain has TRBV28 and TRBJ2-3; D is undetermined. Trimming pared 2 bases from V and 1 base from J, leaving 7 bases between. Germline assignment: CDR1 MDHEN and CDR2 SYDVKM. The length of the CDR3 is 14 residues. The CDR3 coding sequence is TGTGCCAGCAGTTTACTAGAGGGCACAGATACGCAGTATTTT. Its protein product is CASSLLEGTDTQYF.

For this clone: At the DNA level, this CDR3 is encoded by other sequences in the same sample as well. The chain employs TRBV9 and TRBJ1-5; D might be TRBD1 (5 bases). The CDR3 sequence is 14 residues long. Trimming stripped 0 bases from V and 3 bases from J, with 7 bases between. The germline V gene has CDR1 SGDLS and CDR2 YYNGEE. Written as DNA, the CDR3 is TGTGCCAGCAGCGTAGGAGGGGCCAATCAGCCCCAGCATTTT. It specifies CASSVGGANQPQHF.

In the case of this clone: The same CDR3 arises from other DNA sequences in this sample as well. The genes are TRBV29-1 and TRBJ2-1; D is unclear. From germline, CDR1 is SQVTM and CDR2 ANQGSEA. V gave up 4 bases and J gave up 0 bases, with 7 bases separating them. The CDR3 spans 13 residues. The CDR3 DNA is TGCAGCGTTGTGGGGTCCTCCTACAATGAGCAGTTCTTC. Encoded protein: CSVVGSSYNEQFF.

The rearrangement uses TRBV27 and TRBJ1-1; no definite D call. V shed 5 bases and J shed 8 bases, with 18 bases lying between them. CDR1 is MNHEY and CDR2 is SMNVEV in the germline V gene (reference sequence). CDR3 length equals 14 residues. The CDR3 sequence: CASSKRIGGKEAFF. DNA of the CDR3: TGTGCCAGCAGTAAGAGGATTGGTGGAAAAGAAGCTTTCTTT.

In regard to this clone: This CDR3 is also generated by other DNA sequences in the sample. The J gene is TRBJ2-3, the V gene TRBV9, with 7 bases matching TRBD2. Germline CDR1 is SGDLS and CDR2 is YYNGEE. V shed 2 bases and J 2 bases; nucleotides not matched to a gene: 5. CDR3 length: 15 amino acids. CDR3 coding DNA: TGTGCCAGCAGCGTCTCTAGCGGATCCACAGATACGCAGTATTTT. It codes for CASSVSSGSTDTQYF.

The CDR3 sequence: CASSPGQLTGELFF. The CDR3 DNA reads TGTGCCAGCAGCCCAGGACAGCTCACCGGGGAGCTGTTTTTT. The chain combines TRBV7-3 with TRBJ2-2; TRBD1 is a possible D gene (6 bases). This CDR3 has 14 amino acids. Per germline, CDR1 SGHTA and CDR2 FQGTGA. Trimming shortened V by 5 bases and J by 4 bases, and 11 bases separated the two germline ends.

The chain carries TRBV5-4 and TRBJ1-1; no reliable D call. Trimming cost V 7 bases and J 0 bases, with 13 bases left between them. CDR3 size: 14 residues. The germline CDR1 and CDR2 sequences are SGHNT and YYREEE (reference sequence). This CDR3 reads CASYKAHLNTEAFF. The CDR3, as DNA: TGTGCCAGCTATAAGGCGCACTTGAACACTGAAGCTTTCTTT. The whole variable domain, remainder taken from reference TRBV5-4 and TRBJ1-1, is ETGVTQSPTHLIKTRGQQVTLRCSSQSGHNTVSWYQQALGQGPQFIFQYYREEENGRGNFPPRFSGLQFPNYSSELNVNALELDDSALYLCASYKAHLNTEAFFGQGTRLTVV.

The genes are TRBV9 and TRBJ2-1, with TRBD2 as a possible D gene (5 bases). Germline loops: CDR1 SGDLS, CDR2 YYNGEE. The CDR3 is made up of 14 amino acids. Trimming cost V 3 bases and J 10 bases, with 17 bases left between them. CDR3 loop: CASSEGPGEREQFF. CDR3 in DNA: TGTGCCAGCAGCGAAGGGCCCGGCGAGCGGGAGCAGTTCTTC.

The rearrangement links TRBV6-5 to TRBJ2-1; no clear D gene. The CDR3 loop spans 15 amino acids. Germline V gene sequence: CDR1 MNHEY, CDR2 SVGAGI. V lost 6 bases, J lost 0 bases, and 12 bases lay in between. CDR3 amino acids: CASSTWLSSYNEQFF. The CDR3 nucleotides are TGTGCCAGCAGCACCTGGCTCAGCTCCTACAATGAGCAGTTCTTC.

The chain employs TRBV11-2 and TRBJ2-2; D assignment may be TRBD1 or TRBD2 (6 bases each). The germline CDR1 and CDR2 sequences are SGHAT and FQNNGV. Trimming removed 7 bases from V and 2 bases from J, with 17 bases in between. The CDR3 length is 16 residues. The CDR3 DNA is TGTGCCAGCACCCGGGGGCGGCATCAAAACACCGGGGAGCTGTTTTTT. Translated, it gives CASTRGRHQNTGELFF.

The chain joins TRBV27 to TRBJ1-5; D call uncertain. The CDR3 consists of 15 residues. V dropped 2 bases and J dropped 2 bases, with 10 bases sitting between them. CDR1 MNHEY and CDR2 SMNVEV come from the germline V gene (reference sequence). The CDR3 sequence is CASSLGWGGNQPQHF. The CDR3 region has the DNA TGTGCCAGCAGTTTAGGGTGGGGTGGCAATCAGCCCCAGCATTTT.

In this sample, this clone turned up once. V gene TRBV27 combines with J gene TRBJ2-3; D unresolved. CDR1 MNHEY and CDR2 SMNVEV come from the germline V gene (reference sequence). Trimming took 4 bases from V and 7 from J, leaving 15 bases between them. This CDR3 spans 14 amino acids. Written as DNA, the CDR3 is TGTGCCAGCAGTTCGAACGTCTGGGATAATACGCAGTATTTT. It translates to CASSSNVWDNTQYF.

The chain employs TRBV5-8 and TRBJ2-7; D ambiguous. The CDR3 sequence is 14 residues long. CDR1 is SGHTS and CDR2 is YDEGEE in the germline V gene. Trimming pared 4 bases from V and 0 bases from J, leaving 11 bases between. The CDR3 DNA sequence: TGTGCCAGCAGCCAAGGGTACAACTCCTACGAGCAGTACTTC. It translates to CASSQGYNSYEQYF.

This rearrangement joins TRBV14 to TRBJ2-3; 9 bases line up with TRBD2. The germline V gene encodes CDR1 SGHDN and CDR2 FVKESK. V was pared by 0 bases and J by 2 bases, with 9 bases of the junction left unmatched. This CDR3 spans 18 amino acids. In nucleotides, the CDR3 is TGTGCCAGCAGCCAAGATGTTCTAGCGGGAAGGGACACAGATACGCAGTATTTT. Its protein product is CASSQDVLAGRDTDTQYF.

This chain connects TRBV9 to TRBJ2-2; D uncertain. The CDR3 consists of 13 residues. CDR1 SGDLS and CDR2 YYNGEE come from the germline V gene. V was shortened by 3 bases and J by 7 bases, with 10 bases between the two germline ends. In DNA, the CDR3 is TGTGCCAGCAGCGGACTCTCTGTCGGGGAGCTGTTTTTT. Residues: CASSGLSVGELFF.

The chain carries TRBV5-4 and TRBJ2-3; no definite D call. In germline, CDR1 is SGHNT, CDR2 YYREEE (reference sequence). Trimming stripped 0 bases from V and 0 bases from J, with 8 bases between. The length of the CDR3 is 15 residues. This CDR3 is CASSLVWASTDTQYF. The CDR3 region has the DNA TGTGCCAGCAGCTTGGTATGGGCCAGCACAGATACGCAGTATTTT.